This entry concerns a single TCR beta chain. This table comes from immunoSEQ multiplex PCR, and its TCRdb copy is limited to in-frame clones, with some not included. The table shows 88,000 or so clones, with over 75% occurring only once. This sample was included in a study of blood T cell repertoires in COVID-19. The CDR3 totals 15 residues. Germline CDR1 reads MNHEY; CDR2 reads SVGAGI. Trimming stripped 6 bases from V and 5 bases from J, with 14 bases between. The receptor comes from an elderly man with acute or convalescent COVID-19. V usage is TRBV6-5 and J usage is TRBJ1-6; possible D gene TRBD1, 5 bases. The source material was peripheral blood. As DNA, the CDR3 is TGTGCCAGCAGACCCGGACAACTTAATAATTCACCCCTCCACTTT. This gives the protein CASRPGQLNNSPLHF.